This record covers a single T cell receptor (beta chain). The antigen remains undetermined. The source of the sample is a study of cytomegalovirus exposure and HLA in healthy donors. Across the whole study: The approximately 110 validation repertoires used a platform that matched the one used for the 600 to 700 first-cohort repertoires, as a later analysis reported.

TCRdb keeps only in-frame clones here, not all; method: immunoSEQ multiplex PCR. The table records about 170,000 clones, roughly 91% of them present only once. General study points: A subsequent analysis found that TCR clusters from the first cohort also tended to co-occur in the approximately 110 validation repertoires, with 90% to 95% of cluster scores above 0. Under in vitro conditions, three CMV-associated chains were confirmed as specific for CMV antigens. Across donors, most TCRs were seen rarely, yet some public ones were widespread.

The CDR3 spans 15 residues. Losses at the gene ends were 2 bases for V and 3 bases for J; bases not matched to a gene: 4. Per germline, CDR1 MDHEN and CDR2 SYDVKM. This clonotype was sampled from a man younger than 35 in good health and CMV-seropositive. The sample was PBMCs. The chain couples TRBV28 to TRBJ1-3; 7 bases map to TRBD1. The DNA of the CDR3 is TGTGCCAGCAGTTTAGTATGGGACAGTGGAAACACCATATATTTT. This translates into CASSLVWDSGNTIYF. Variable domain in full (rest from reference TRBV28 and TRBJ1-3): DVKVTQSSRYLVKRTGEKVFLECVQDMDHENMFWYRQDPGLGLRLIYFSYDVKMKEKGDIPEGYSVSREKKERFSLILESASTNQTSMYLCASSLVWDSGNTIYFGEGSWLTVV.